Below are 29 T cell receptor beta chains sequenced from a single sample in a study of regulatory T cells in long-lasting Graves disease. Time point: newly diagnosed GD, antithyroid drugs for less than 3 months. TCR sequences were obtained from RNA taken from PBMCs. Arm-PCR of CDR3 regions and iRepertoire HTBI primers were the basis on which TCR beta libraries were built. Each CDR3 protein is one row after TCRdb ran MiXCR on the multiplex PCR reads. The sample lists about 330,000 distinct CDR3 sequences; 15% to 20% were seen once. The data were also submitted as part of a second study, on T cells in Graves' hyperthyroidism and ophthalmopathy.

This specimen was peripheral blood mononuclear cells (PBMCs), taken at new diagnosis, from a patient treated with antithyroid drugs. The receptors shown here come from a woman aged 18-29 years with Graves disease.

A word on this clonotype: A much bigger clone sits one base away, suggesting this may be a read error. J is TRBJ2-3 and V is TRBV7-3; D gene unclear. CDR1 is SGHTA, CDR2 FQGTGA, per germline. This CDR3 region has 14 residues. In DNA, the CDR3 is TGTGCCAGCGGCTTAAGTTTGGGCGCAGATACGCAGTATTTT. Amino acid sequence: CASGLSLGADTQYF.

This clonotype was seen at least ten times. The chain couples TRBV2 to TRBJ2-1; D not resolved. Germline V gene lookup returns CDR1 SNHLY and CDR2 FYNNEI. The CDR3 sequence is 11 residues long. Deletions cut 2 bases from V and 4 bases from J, with 0 bases between. This CDR3 is CASSEYNEQFF. The DNA for the CDR3 is TGTGCCAGCAGTGAATACAATGAGCAGTTCTTC.

The V gene is TRBV2, the J gene TRBJ2-5, with D hard to call. Germline V gene lookup returns CDR1 SNHLY and CDR2 FYNNEI. The V end was cut by 4 bases, the J end by 5 bases, with 11 bases between. This CDR3 region has 13 residues. In DNA form, the CDR3 reads TGTGCCAGCAGTGGGTGGCCCCGGGAGACCCAGTACTTC. Translating gives CASSGWPRETQYF.

This clonotype has a count of ten or more. J is TRBJ1-4 and V is TRBV18; D uncertain. This CDR3 comprises 12 residues. Germline CDR1 KGHSH, CDR2 LQKENI. V lost 6 bases and J 7 bases, leaving 9 bases between the germline ends. This chain's CDR3 is CASSRRGEKLFF. The CDR3 DNA reads TGTGCCAGCTCGCGACGGGGTGAAAAACTGTTTTTT.

The chain employs TRBV28 and TRBJ1-5, with D possibly TRBD1 on 5 matching bases. This CDR3 is 16 amino acids long. Per the germline V gene, CDR1 is MDHEN and CDR2 is SYDVKM. Trimming removed 2 bases from V and 3 bases from J, with 14 bases in between. CDR3 loop: CASSLPIPGPNQPQHF. CDR3 DNA sequence: TGTGCCAGCAGTTTACCCATTCCGGGACCCAATCAGCCCCAGCATTTT.

This clonotype was observed a few times. The rearrangement uses TRBV19 and TRBJ1-1, with unresolved D. This CDR3 comprises 11 residues. Germline V CDR1 and CDR2: LNHDA, SQIVND (reference sequence). The V end was cut by 8 bases, the J end by 4 bases, with 8 bases between. The CDR3 DNA reads TGTGCCAGTGGCAGGTTCACTGAAGCTTTCTTT. Encoded protein: CASGRFTEAFF.

As regards this clonotype: The CDR3 carries no conserved terminal phenylalanine or tryptophan, so it likely arises from a read error. It is unclear where the CDR3 begins or ends on the DNA, so no DNA is shown, and the CDR3 is as TCRdb lists it. The chain links TRBV11-2 to TRBJ2-7; the table names TRBD1, a call not compared with the DNA. Germline V CDR1 and CDR2: SGHAT, FQNNGV. Including both end residues, the CDR3 is 16 amino acids long. The CDR3 loop is CAGSTRSGTGGQGEDL.

In this sample, this clonotype turned up many times. The chain links TRBV5-6 to TRBJ1-6; D gene uncertain. Between the trimmed V and J ends, which lost 1 base and 8 bases, there was a span of 10 bases. Germline CDR1 and CDR2: SGHDT and YYEEEE. This CDR3 contains 14 residues. This CDR3 is CASSLRNGDSPLHF. CDR3 nucleotides: TGTGCCAGCAGCTTGAGGAATGGGGATTCACCCCTCCACTTT.

This clonotype was detected many times. The rearrangement joins TRBV6-1 to TRBJ1-2; 7 bases match TRBD1. V shed 7 bases and J 1 base; nucleotides not matched to a gene: 15. Germline lookup yields CDR1 MNHNS and CDR2 SASEGT. The CDR3 is 17 residues long. The CDR3 DNA sequence: TGTGCCAGCAATAAAGACATCCCGGGACAGCATAACTATGGCTACACCTTC. Its translation: CASNKDIPGQHNYGYTF.

About this clonotype: A much larger clone is a single base away; this may be a read error. This chain uses TRBV6-2 or TRBV6-3 with TRBJ1-1, with a possible D match to TRBD1 (6 bases). Germline CDR1 reads MNHEY; CDR2 reads SVGEGT. V lost 5 bases to trimming and J lost 0 bases, with 16 bases between them. This CDR3 is built from 16 residues. The CDR3 DNA is TGTGCCAGCAGTCCTCTAATGAGACAGGTGAACACTGAAGCTTTCTTT. It yields the protein CASSPLMRQVNTEAFF.

Many counts were recorded for this clonotype. DNA of the CDR3: TGTGCCAGCAGGCAGGGACAGGGTTTGAGTCCCTACGAGCAGTACTTC. Amino acid sequence: CASRQGQGLSPYEQYF. The chain couples TRBV12-3 or TRBV12-4 to TRBJ2-7; 9 positions match TRBD1. Trimming took 6 bases from V and 2 from J; bases not matched to a gene: 11. The CDR3 consists of 16 residues.

This clonotype has a count of ten or more. V is TRBV5-1 and J is TRBJ2-1; the match to TRBD1 covers 8 bases. Unmatched junction bases numbered 2, after V lost 4 bases and J lost 2 bases. The CDR3 consists of 14 residues. CDR1 SGHRS and CDR2 YFSETQ come from the germline V gene. The CDR3 region has the DNA TGCGCCAGCAGCCCGGACAGGGCCTACAATGAGCAGTTCTTC. This gives the protein CASSPDRAYNEQFF.

Only a few counts were recorded for this clonotype. This chain connects TRBV25-1 to TRBJ2-7; possible D gene TRBD1, 5 bases. Between the trimmed V and J ends, which lost 3 bases and 2 bases, there was a span of 11 bases. The germline V gene encodes CDR1 MGHDK and CDR2 SYGVNS. The CDR3 has 14 residues. The CDR3 is CASSDGDSTYEQYF. CDR3 DNA: TGTGCCAGCAGTGACGGAGACAGTACCTACGAGCAGTACTTC.

This clonotype was seen at least ten times. CDR3 loop: CASSSTTGESGYTF. The CDR3, as DNA: TGCGCCAGCAGCTCAACGACAGGTGAAAGTGGCTACACCTTC. V usage is TRBV5-1 and J usage is TRBJ1-2, with a tentative D call TRBD1 (6 bases). CDR3 length: 14 amino acids. V was trimmed by 3 bases and J by 7 bases, leaving 16 bases between them. CDR1 is SGHRS, CDR2 YFSETQ, per germline.

This clonotype has ten or more counts. J is TRBJ2-7 and V is TRBV20-1; the match to TRBD1 covers 8 bases. The length of the CDR3 is 12 residues. Germline-derived CDR1 and CDR2 are DFQATT and SNEGSKA (reference sequence). Losses at the gene ends were 6 bases for V and 3 bases for J; bases not matched to a gene: 4. The DNA for the CDR3 is TGCAGTGCCCGGGGACAGGTCTACGAGCAGTACTTC. This translates into CSARGQVYEQYF.

A note on this clonotype: A much larger clone differs by one base, so this may be a read error. No conserved phenylalanine or tryptophan is present at the end of the CDR3, so a read error is the likely explanation. The rearrangement links TRBV7-3 to TRBJ2-2, with 8 bases aligning to TRBD1. Germline lookup yields CDR1 SGHTA and CDR2 FQGTGA. The ends lost 3 bases at V and 3 bases at J; junction bases unmatched: 3. CDR3 size: 15 residues. In nucleotides, the CDR3 is TGTGCCAGCAGCTTCCAGGGGGCGGACACCGGGGAGCTGTTTTCT. As protein: CASSFQGADTGELFS.

This clonotype was counted a few times. The V call is TRBV10-1, the J call TRBJ2-3; D remains unclear. The CDR3 covers 15 residues. Germline lookup yields CDR1 WNHNN and CDR2 SYGVQD (reference sequence). Trimming left V 2 bases short and J 4 bases short, with 13 bases between. CDR3 sequence reads: CASSEGSADADTQYF. As DNA, the CDR3 is TGCGCCAGCAGTGAGGGGTCCGCCGATGCAGATACGCAGTATTTT.

There are many counts of this clonotype. The chain employs TRBV5-1 and TRBJ2-7; 8 positions agree with TRBD2. The germline V gene encodes CDR1 SGHRS and CDR2 YFSETQ. This CDR3 is 16 amino acids long. The J segment lost 0 bases and the V segment lost 3 bases, leaving 8 bases of the junction unmatched. CDR3 in DNA: TGCGCCAGCAGCTCCCGCGGCGGGAGGCCCTCCTACGAGCAGTACTTC. Translation gives CASSSRGGRPSYEQYF.

The V call is TRBV7-2, the J call TRBJ2-1; D call uncertain. The CDR3 loop spans 16 amino acids. Germline V gene lookup returns CDR1 SGHTA and CDR2 FQGNSA. V was shortened by 1 base and J by 5 bases, with 15 bases between the two germline ends. This CDR3 is CASSLVSSSRNNEQFF. The CDR3 region has the DNA TGTGCCAGCAGCTTAGTCAGTAGTAGTCGGAACAATGAGCAGTTCTTC. The full variable domain, completed using reference TRBV7-2 and TRBJ2-1, is GAGVSQSPSNKVTEKGKDVELRCDPISGHTALYWYRQSLGQGLEFLIYFQGNSAPDKSGLPSDRFSAERTGGSVSTLTIQRTQQEDSAVYLCASSLVSSSRNNEQFFGPGTRLTVL.

This clonotype appeared many times. The chain is built from TRBV6-2 or TRBV6-3 and TRBJ1-5, with a possible D match to TRBD1 (5 bases). The CDR3 length is 14 residues. The V end was cut by 6 bases, the J end by 6 bases, with 15 bases between. Germline CDR1 reads MNHEY; CDR2 reads SVGEGT. Here the CDR3 reads CASRKRGESQPQHF. The CDR3 DNA is TGTGCCAGCAGAAAGAGAGGGGAATCTCAGCCCCAGCATTTT.

CDR3 DNA: TGCGCCAGCAGTGTCGAAGTAGGGACTAGCATCGGGACCCAGTACTTC. Protein: CASSVEVGTSIGTQYF. The chain uses TRBV10-2 and TRBJ2-5; 9 nucleotides match TRBD2. CDR1 and CDR2 from the germline V gene are WSHSY and SAAADI. The junction had 13 bases not matched to a gene; V was cut back by 4 bases and J by 7 bases. The CDR3 spans 16 residues.

V usage is TRBV7-3 and J usage is TRBJ2-5; no reliable D call. CDR1 is SGHTA and CDR2 is FQGTGA in the germline V gene. V was pared by 4 bases and J by 4 bases, with 13 bases between. The CDR3 runs 14 residues. CDR3 in amino acids: CASSSQKYPETQYF. CDR3 sequence (DNA): TGTGCCAGCAGCTCACAGAAATACCCAGAGACCCAGTACTTC.

This clonotype was seen only a few times. The chain is built from TRBV19 and TRBJ1-2, with a possible D match to TRBD1 (5 bases). V shed 4 bases and J shed 7 bases, with 16 bases lying between them. CDR1 is LNHDA and CDR2 is SQIVND in the germline V gene (reference sequence). The CDR3 is 14 amino acids. The DNA of the CDR3 is TGTGCCAGTAGTACCAGGGTAATGGCAACTGGCTACACCTTC. Translated: CASSTRVMATGYTF.

Ten or more counts support this clonotype. The J gene is TRBJ2-1, the V gene TRBV6-2 or TRBV6-3; 7 bases line up with TRBD1. Losses at the gene ends were 6 bases for V and 3 bases for J; bases not matched to a gene: 11. The CDR3 loop spans 16 amino acids. From germline, CDR1 is MNHEY and CDR2 SVGEGT. The CDR3 sequence: CASSSLPGQFYNEQFF. The CDR3 DNA reads TGTGCCAGCAGCTCCCTTCCGGGACAGTTCTACAATGAGCAGTTCTTC.

This clonotype was counted many times. This rearrangement joins TRBV28 to TRBJ1-1; D is unclear. The length of the CDR3 is 12 residues. Germline lookup yields CDR1 MDHEN and CDR2 SYDVKM. V lost 5 bases and J 11 bases, leaving 15 bases between the germline ends. CDR3 sequence reads: CASSPRTSAAFF. CDR3 DNA sequence: TGTGCCAGCAGTCCTAGGACGAGCGCCGCTTTCTTT.

The genes are TRBV19 and TRBJ1-2, with D possibly TRBD1 on 6 matching bases. Germline V gene data show CDR1 as LNHDA and CDR2 as SQIVND (reference sequence). This CDR3 comprises 15 residues. V gave up 7 bases and J gave up 2 bases, with 17 bases separating them. Written as DNA, the CDR3 is TGTGCCAGTACCCCAACGGGACAAAAGAACTATGGCTACACCTTC. Translation gives CASTPTGQKNYGYTF.

Many counts were recorded for this clonotype. This CDR3 is CKIGGMNTEAFF. The CDR3 nucleotides are TGCAAAATTGGGGGAATGAACACTGAAGCTTTCTTT. The chain employs TRBV20-1 and TRBJ1-1, with TRBD1 as a possible D gene (5 bases). The germline V gene has CDR1 DFQATT and CDR2 SNEGSKA (reference sequence). This CDR3 region has 12 residues.

This clonotype has ten or more counts. This chain joins TRBV4-1 and TRBJ2-7; 7 bases match TRBD1. The CDR3 consists of 15 residues. The junction had 8 bases not matched to a gene; V was cut back by 4 bases and J by 2 bases. From germline, CDR1 is MGHRA and CDR2 YSYEKL. The CDR3 is CASSPDRDSTYEQYF. CDR3 nucleotides: TGCGCCAGCAGCCCGGACCGGGACAGCACCTACGAGCAGTACTTC.

The V and J genes are TRBV9 and TRBJ2-6, with D perhaps being TRBD1 or TRBD2 (5 bases each). CDR1 and CDR2 (germline): SGDLS, YYNGEE. The CDR3 is 17 amino acids. V lost 4 bases and J 2 bases, leaving 16 bases between the germline ends. The CDR3 nucleotides are TGTGCCAGCAGCCCCAACGCGAGGGGAGCTGGGGCCAACGTCCTGACTTTC. Amino acid sequence: CASSPNARGAGANVLTF.